Below are 16 T cell receptor beta chains sequenced from a single sample in a study of blood T cell repertoires in COVID-19. Repertoires were generated with immunoSEQ multiplex PCR, while TCRdb's copy carries only in-frame clones and drops some. The data contain 110,000 or so clones, 87% of them seen just once; the ten biggest clones take up over 7%. Sequences were obtained from peripheral blood. These receptors were obtained from a human donor in a cohort sampled during active COVID-19.

This clone was seen only a few times. CDR3 coding DNA: TGCGCCAGCAGCCAAGAAGAGGGAAACTATGGCTACACCTTC. Translated, it gives CASSQEEGNYGYTF. The V gene is TRBV4-1, the J gene TRBJ1-2; D unresolved. Germline V CDR1 and CDR2: MGHRA, YSYEKL. This CDR3 spans 14 amino acids. Between the trimmed V and J ends, which lost 0 bases and 2 bases, there was a span of 7 bases.

This chain joins TRBV12-1 and TRBJ2-5; the tabulated D call, TRBD2, remains unverified against the DNA. TRBV12-1 corresponds to a pseudogene. This CDR3 comprises 13 residues. In DNA form, the CDR3 reads TGTGCCAGCCCGCCCGGAGACCAAGAGACCCAGTACTTC. Amino acid sequence: CASPPGDQETQYF.

The chain has TRBV19 and TRBJ2-5, with TRBD1 as a possible D gene (5 bases). Germline CDR1 and CDR2: LNHDA and SQIVND (reference sequence). Trimming took 4 bases from V and 6 from J, leaving 9 bases between them. The CDR3 has 12 residues. CDR3 sequence (DNA): TGTGCCAGTAGTACCTCAGGGAAGACCCAGTACTTC. It is translated as CASSTSGKTQYF.

The rearrangement uses TRBV28 and TRBJ2-7; the match to TRBD1 covers 9 bases. Looked up from germline, CDR1 is MDHEN and CDR2 is SYDVKM. The CDR3 sequence is 14 residues long. V shed 5 bases and J 6 bases; nucleotides not matched to a gene: 8. The CDR3 bases are TGTGCCAGCAGTCGCTTCGGGACAGGGATCGAGCAGTACTTC. As protein: CASSRFGTGIEQYF.

The CDR3 reads CASSLTDRTQETQYF. DNA for the CDR3: TGTGCCAGCAGCCTTACCGACAGGACACAAGAGACCCAGTACTTC. The chain uses TRBV4-2 and TRBJ2-5, with D possibly matching TRBD1 (6 bases). The CDR3 extends over 15 amino acids. Per the germline V gene, CDR1 is LGHNA and CDR2 is YNFKEQ. Trimming pared 4 bases from V and 2 bases from J, leaving 14 bases between.

The chain couples TRBV7-2 to TRBJ1-5; tentative D call: TRBD1 (5 bases). This CDR3 has 19 amino acids. Germline V gene lookup returns CDR1 SGHTA and CDR2 FQGNSA. Trimming pared 5 bases from V and 0 bases from J, leaving 23 bases between. DNA for the CDR3: TGTGCCAGCAGCCCTGGGGCGGAGGGCTGGCGCAGTAGCAATCAGCCCCAGCATTTT. The encoded protein is CASSPGAEGWRSSNQPQHF.

The V and J genes are TRBV29-1 and TRBJ2-7, with 7 positions matching TRBD2. The junction had 11 bases not matched to a gene; V was cut back by 0 bases and J by 6 bases. Germline lookup yields CDR1 SQVTM and CDR2 ANQGSEA. The CDR3 extends over 15 amino acids. The CDR3 nucleotides read TGCAGCGTTGAAGATCCCGTGGGAGGGCCCTCCGAGCAGTACTTC. Translation gives CSVEDPVGGPSEQYF.

This rearrangement joins TRBV10-3 to TRBJ2-7; D is undetermined. The CDR3 runs to 14 residues. V was clipped by 4 bases and J by 6 bases, with 16 bases between them. Germline V gives CDR1 ENHRY, CDR2 SYGVKD. CDR3 sequence reads: CAISGLLVGSEQYF. In DNA, the CDR3 is TGTGCCATCAGTGGTCTCCTAGTTGGTTCCGAGCAGTACTTC.

The chain recombines TRBV10-3 with TRBJ1-6; 9 nucleotides align to TRBD1. V lost 3 bases, J lost 0 bases, and 3 bases stayed unmatched. Germline values: CDR1 ENHRY, CDR2 SYGVKD. CDR3 length equals 17 residues. CDR3 DNA: TGTGCCATCAGTGACCCGGACAGGGGCTCCTATAATTCACCCCTCCACTTT. Translation gives CAISDPDRGSYNSPLHF.

This chain connects TRBV4-1 to TRBJ2-1, with 13 positions matching TRBD2. The CDR3 consists of 17 residues. V lost 4 bases and J lost 8; bases outside the gene matches: 11. Germline V gene lookup returns CDR1 MGHRA and CDR2 YSYEKL. CDR3 residues: CASSLLLTSGGAYEQFF. The CDR3 bases are TGCGCCAGCAGCCTCCTTCTTACTAGCGGGGGGGCGTATGAGCAGTTCTTC.

This sequence joins TRBV11-2 and TRBJ1-5, with D perhaps matching TRBD1 (5 bases). The V gene lost 1 base and the J gene lost 3 bases, with 7 bases spanning the gap. This CDR3 has 14 amino acids. Germline V gene sequence: CDR1 SGHAT, CDR2 FQNNGV. In nucleotides, the CDR3 is TGTGCCAGCAGCTTAGCGGGGGACAATCAGCCCCAGCATTTT. It codes for CASSLAGDNQPQHF.

The chain couples TRBV3-1 (or the pseudogene TRBV3-2) to TRBJ1-2; possibly TRBD1 for D (6 bases). Trimming stripped 1 base from V and 2 bases from J, with 11 bases between. The CDR3 consists of 15 residues. The germline V gene encodes CDR1 LGHDT and CDR2 YNNKEL (reference sequence). This CDR3 is CASSQVSGTNYGYTF. CDR3 DNA sequence: TGTGCCAGCAGCCAAGTGTCAGGGACAAACTATGGCTACACCTTC.

The rearrangement joins TRBV4-1 to TRBJ2-5; TRBD1 is a possible D gene (6 bases). Per the germline V gene, CDR1 is MGHRA and CDR2 is YSYEKL. Trimming pared 3 bases from V and 4 bases from J, leaving 15 bases between. The length of the CDR3 is 15 residues. The CDR3, as DNA: TGCGCCAGCAGCCAGCCCAACAGGGTAGGAGAGACCCAGTACTTC. This gives the protein CASSQPNRVGETQYF.

The chain couples TRBV18 to TRBJ1-6; 7 bases map to TRBD1. The CDR3 length is 15 residues. Trimming cost V 6 bases and J 5 bases; bases outside gene matches: 7. In germline, CDR1 is KGHSH, CDR2 LQKENI. The CDR3 reads CASSRGGRDNSPLHF. The DNA of the CDR3 is TGTGCCAGCTCCCGAGGGGGCAGGGATAATTCACCCCTCCACTTT.

The V gene is TRBV15, the J gene TRBJ2-1, with a possible D match to TRBD2 (6 bases). The germline V gene encodes CDR1 LNHNV and CDR2 YYDKDF (reference sequence). The germline V and J ends were trimmed by 2 bases and 6 bases, with 20 bases remaining between them. The length of the CDR3 is 17 residues. Here the CDR3 DNA reads TGTGCCACCAGCAGAATTTTTAGCGGCCTCGGCGCCAATGAGCAGTTCTTC. Translation: CATSRIFSGLGANEQFF.

This chain connects TRBV4-1 to TRBJ1-1; tentative D call: TRBD1 (5 bases). Trimming stripped 0 bases from V and 5 bases from J, with 13 bases between. The CDR3 covers 15 residues. Per the germline V gene, CDR1 is MGHRA and CDR2 is YSYEKL. CDR3 amino acids: CASSQDSQGRTEAFF. The CDR3 bases are TGCGCCAGCAGCCAAGATTCCCAGGGTAGGACTGAAGCTTTCTTT.